Listed below are T cell receptor beta chains from one sample, sequenced in a study of naive and memory T cell subsets. TCRdb ran MiXCR on the UMI-ligation and nested PCR reads and lists one entry per CDR3 protein. The sample consists of some 40,000 distinct CDR3 sequences, about 11% of them appearing once. Sequenced material: skin, taken from a tuberculin skin test site. The receptors come from an adult in good health. CDR3s include the opening cysteine and the closing phenylalanine or tryptophan. D genes are given only for firm matches. The size field is filled for only some rows; it gives once, few, many or a size class.

size	D	V	J	DNA	CDR3
medium-sized	TRBD1	TRBV12-3/TRBV12-4	TRBJ1-3	TGTGCCAGCAGTTTCCCGGGACAGACATCGTATTTT	CASSFPGQTSYF
few	TRBD2	TRBV6-5	TRBJ2-5	TGTGCCAGCTTCCCGGGACTAGCTCCCCAAGAGACCCAGTACTTC	CASFPGLAPQETQYF
NA	NA	TRBV30	TRBJ2-5	TGTGCCTGGAGTACCAGCGCCGAAGAGACCCAGTACTTC	CAWSTSAEETQYF
NA	TRBD2	TRBV4-2	TRBJ2-7	TGTGCCAGCAGCCAAGGACTAGCGGGGGGTAGTGGCGAGCAGTACTTC	CASSQGLAGGSGEQYF
many	TRBD2	TRBV4-2	TRBJ2-3	TGTGCCAGCAGCCAAGGGACTAGCGCGCTTGGGGATACGCAGTATTTT	CASSQGTSALGDTQYF
many	TRBD1	TRBV6-5	TRBJ2-5	TGTGCCAGCAGTCGACAGGGGGCAGGCCAAGAGACCCAGTACTTC	CASSRQGAGQETQYF
many	TRBD2	TRBV20-1	TRBJ2-3	TGCAGTGCGCTGACTAGCGGGGGGATCTCTGGGACCGATACGCAGTATTTT	CSALTSGGISGTDTQYF
few	NA	TRBV12-2	TRBJ2-7	TGTGCAAGTCGCCGTAGTGAGCGGGAGGTCGGAAACGAGCAGTACTTC	CASRRSEREVGNEQYF
NA	TRBD1	TRBV5-1	TRBJ2-5	TGCGCCAGCAGCTCGGAAGGGACAGGGGGGGAGACCCAGTACTTC	CASSSEGTGGETQYF
many	TRBD2	TRBV20-1	TRBJ2-7	TGCAGTGCTAGAGGGACTAGCGGGACCTACGAGCAGTACTTC	CSARGTSGTYEQYF
many	NA	TRBV7-3	TRBJ1-5	TGTGCCAGCAGCTTCGACGCAAATCAGCCCCAGCATTTT	CASSFDANQPQHF
many	NA	TRBV7-2	TRBJ1-1	TGTGCCAGCAGCCAAAAAAAGAGGACCGGAGAAGCTTTCTTT	CASSQKKRTGEAFF
NA	NA	TRBV6-5	TRBJ1-1	TGTGCCAGCAGTTACTCCGGTCCAGTACCGAACACTGAAGCTTTCTTT	CASSYSGPVPNTEAFF
medium-sized	NA	TRBV29-1	TRBJ2-2	NA	CSVESSARGGFGAGELFF
many	TRBD1	TRBV6-4	TRBJ1-1	TGTGCCAGCAGTGACGGACAGGGGGCCACTGAAGCTTTCTTT	CASSDGQGATEAFF
many	NA	TRBV12-3/TRBV12-4	TRBJ2-2	TGTGCCAGCAGTTTCAGGGATGGAGTGGCCGGGGAGCTGTTTTTT	CASSFRDGVAGELFF
many	TRBD2	TRBV15	TRBJ2-4	TGTGCCACCAGCAGAGATCAGTCCGCCGCGGGAGTTCAGTACTTC	CATSRDQSAAGVQYF
few	TRBD2	TRBV18	TRBJ2-5	TGTGCCAGCTCTCTGACTAGCGGACAAGAGACCCAGTACTTC	CASSLTSGQETQYF
few	NA	TRBV7-2	TRBJ1-1	TGTGCCAGCAGCTTAACACCCGAGAACACTGAAGCTTTCTTT	CASSLTPENTEAFF
few	NA	TRBV30	TRBJ1-1	TGTGCCTGGACAGTGAACACTGAAGCTTTCTTT	CAWTVNTEAFF
NA	TRBD1	TRBV2	TRBJ1-4	TGTGCCAGCAGGCTGTCCGGGACAGGGACTGAAAAACTGTTTTTT	CASRLSGTGTEKLFF
medium-sized	NA	TRBV5-1	TRBJ1-2	TGCGCCAGCAGCTTGCGCGGGAAGGGGAACACCTTC	CASSLRGKGNTF
NA	NA	TRBV18	TRBJ1-5	TGTGCCAGCTCACCAACCGGGACACTTAATCAGCCCCAGCATTTT	CASSPTGTLNQPQHF
many	NA	TRBV7-2	TRBJ2-1	TGTGCCAGCAGCTTAAGATTTTACTCCTACAATGAGCAGTTCTTC	CASSLRFYSYNEQFF
many	NA	TRBV29-1	TRBJ2-7	TGCAGCGTTGAATCGGGGGCCGAGCAGTACTTC	CSVESGAEQYF
NA	NA	TRBV28	TRBJ1-3	TGTGCCAGCGAAGAGGGGGTGCGGGGTCAGGGAAACACCATATATTTT	CASEEGVRGQGNTIYF
many	TRBD2	TRBV20-1	TRBJ2-7	TGCAGTGCTGGAGTTAGCGGGACCGCCTACGAGCAGTACTTC	CSAGVSGTAYEQYF
many	NA	TRBV2	TRBJ2-3	TGTGCCAGCACTCCCCCTAGCTCATATACGCAGTATTTT	CASTPPSSYTQYF
NA	NA	TRBV19	TRBJ2-1	TGTGCCACCCGTAGTCCCTCCTACAATGAGCAGTTCTTC	CATRSPSYNEQFF
many	NA	TRBV18	TRBJ1-1	TGTGCCAGCTGCCTAGGACCTAACTCATACTCTGAAGCTTTCTTT	CASCLGPNSYSEAFF
many	TRBD2	TRBV20-1	TRBJ2-7	TGCAGTGCTCAAGGGAGCGGGGGGAGCGACGAGCAGTACTTC	CSAQGSGGSDEQYF
many	NA	TRBV20-1	TRBJ2-1	TGCAGTGCAATTAGCGGATCGACATCCTACAATGAGCAGTTCTTC	CSAISGSTSYNEQFF
many	NA	TRBV12-3/TRBV12-4	TRBJ2-7	TGTGCCAGCTCCCAGGCGGGAACGCGGGAGCAGTACTTC	CASSQAGTREQYF
many	NA	TRBV5-1	TRBJ2-1	TGCGCCAGCAGCGAGGGACAGTCCGGGGGGGATGAGCAGTTCTTC	CASSEGQSGGDEQFF
many	NA	TRBV6-5	TRBJ2-1	TGTGCCAGCAGTTACTCTGGACAGTACAATGAGCAGTTCTTC	CASSYSGQYNEQFF
many	TRBD2	TRBV11-3	TRBJ2-7	TGTGCCAGCAGCCTCGGGACTAGCGGGGGGGCAAACGAGCAGTACTTC	CASSLGTSGGANEQYF
many	NA	TRBV25-1	TRBJ2-7	TGTGCCAGCAGTACTCTAAAAGGAGTGGTCGAGCAGTACTTC	CASSTLKGVVEQYF
many	NA	TRBV6-5	TRBJ2-3	TGTGCCAGCAGTTGGCGGGTGAACACAGATACGCAGTATTTT	CASSWRVNTDTQYF
NA	NA	TRBV19	TRBJ2-7	TGTGCCAGTAGTATCTCACTTGACTACGAGCAGTACTTC	CASSISLDYEQYF
NA	NA	TRBV18	TRBJ2-6	TGTGCCAGCTCACCACCGGGGGGCAGTGGGGCCAACGTCCTGACTTTC	CASSPPGGSGANVLTF
many	NA	TRBV6-2/TRBV6-3	TRBJ2-2	TGTGCCAGCAGGGGGTTCTCCGGGGAGCTGTTTTTT	CASRGFSGELFF
few	TRBD2	TRBV11-3	TRBJ2-1	TGTGCCAGCAGCCCAGGGACTAGGTTTACCGATGAGCAGTTCTTC	CASSPGTRFTDEQFF
NA	NA	TRBV28	TRBJ2-7	TGTGCCAGCAGTTCGGGCCTCTCTTCCTACGAGCAGTACTTC	CASSSGLSSYEQYF
NA	NA	TRBV6-5	TRBJ2-5	TGTGCCAGCAGGTCGACAGTCCAAGAGACCCAGTACTTC	CASRSTVQETQYF
few	NA	TRBV7-6	TRBJ2-7	TGTGCCAGCAGCTTAAGAGGGCATGGCACCTACGAGCAGTACTTC	CASSLRGHGTYEQYF
NA	NA	TRBV20-1	TRBJ2-1	TGCAGTGCTATCCGGAGAGTTCCCTACAATGAGCAGTTCTTC	CSAIRRVPYNEQFF
many	TRBD1	TRBV12-3/TRBV12-4	TRBJ1-5	TGTGCCAGCAGTAGGGACAGGCGTCGTCAGCCCCAGCATTTT	CASSRDRRRQPQHF